This TCR beta chain stems from a study of T cell repertoires in cytomegalovirus infection. On the study more broadly: Recently identified HLA-C-restricted CMV epitopes were among the peptides used. Both a matching HLA type and CMV infection were indicated by public TCR beta signatures.

TCRdb processed the reads anew with MiXCR; each CDR3 protein has one entry. The top ten clones hold around 50% of a sample with approximately 600,000 distinct CDR3 sequences, just under 40% of them seen once. CDR1 and CDR2 (germline): LNHDA, SQIVND (reference sequence). Trimming took 3 bases from V and 8 from J, leaving 6 bases between them. The CDR3 has 11 amino acids. Details on this clonotype: Its antigen is as yet unknown.

Study results and limitations: Totalled public TCR beta family frequency picked out people who carried CMV plus the relevant HLA.

Specimen: cultured PBMCs, collected from culture after CMV antigen stimulation. V and J are TRBV19 and TRBJ2-3; D not resolved. This TCR came from a human donor in good health (CMV status not recorded). Some clones in this sample may be carry-over from other donors' samples. This CDR3 reads CASSIAVTQYF. CDR3 sequence (DNA): TGTGCCAGTAGTATCGCGGTTACGCAGTATTTT. The full variable domain, completed using reference TRBV19 and TRBJ2-3, is DGGITQSPKYLFRKEGQNVTLSCEQNLNHDAMYWYRQDPGQGLRLIYYSQIVNDFQKGDIAEGYSVSREKKESFPLTVTSAQKNPTAFYLCASSIAVTQYFGPGTRLTVL.